Listed below are T cell receptor beta chains from one sample, sequenced in a study of blood T cell repertoires in COVID-19. The assay was immunoSEQ multiplex PCR, and TCRdb's table has in-frame clones only and misses some. The data contain about 160,000 clones, 70% to 90% of them singletons. Material: peripheral blood. The receptors derive from a human donor in a cohort sampled during active COVID-19. Each CDR3 is given with its conserved first and last residue. The order of the fields is V gene, clone size, J gene, D gene, CDR3 DNA, CDR3 protein. D genes are given only for firm matches. Rows give clone size only sometimes, using once, few, many, or a class for an expanded clone.

>TRBV7-2|NA|TRBJ1-3|NA
TGTGCCAGCAGCTTAGCGCGGCAGGGCTCTGGAAACACCATATATTTT
CASSLARQGSGNTIYF
>TRBV14|once|TRBJ2-7|TRBD2
TGTGCCAGCAGCCAAATAACTAGCGGGCGACCCTACGAGCAGTACTTC
CASSQITSGRPYEQYF
>TRBV9|NA|TRBJ2-1|TRBD1
TGTGCCAGCAGCGAACAGGGGGCGGGGAGGCACAATGAGCAGTTCTTC
CASSEQGAGRHNEQFF
>TRBV6-2/TRBV6-3|NA|TRBJ2-7|TRBD2
TGTGCCAGCAGCCTTCGACTAGCGGGGCTGGGGGAGCAGTACTTC
CASSLRLAGLGEQYF
>TRBV5-4|NA|TRBJ2-5|NA
TGTGCCAGCAGCTCGGACGGGGAAGAGACCCAGTACTTC
CASSSDGEETQYF
>TRBV3-1/TRBV3-2|once|TRBJ1-3|TRBD1
TGTGCCAGCAGCCAAGGGACAGGGGGCGCTGGAAACACCATATATTTT
CASSQGTGGAGNTIYF
>TRBV19|many|TRBJ2-1|TRBD1
TGTGCCAGTAGTTGGACAGGGGACAATGAGCAGTTCTTC
CASSWTGDNEQFF
>TRBV24-1|NA|TRBJ2-1|TRBD2
TGTGCCACCAGTGATTTGAGGCGGGGGGGCCAAAATGAGCAGTTCTTC
CATSDLRRGGQNEQFF
>TRBV9|once|TRBJ2-3|TRBD2
TGTGCCAGCAGCGGGTGGACTAGCGCCACAGATACGCAGTATTTT
CASSGWTSATDTQYF
>TRBV4-3|once|TRBJ2-6|TRBD1
TGCGCCAGCAGCCACCAGGGACAGGGACCCTCTGGGGCCAACGTCCTGACTTTC
CASSHQGQGPSGANVLTF
>TRBV27|NA|TRBJ1-2|TRBD1
TGTGCCAGCAGTTGGGCAGGGGGGTATGGCTACACCTTC
CASSWAGGYGYTF
>TRBV6-5|once|TRBJ2-5|NA
TGTGCCAGCAGCTACGGGGGCTCGCCCGACCAAGAGACCCAGTACTTC
CASSYGGSPDQETQYF
>TRBV12-5|NA|TRBJ2-7|TRBD1
TGTGCTAGTGGGCTGACAGGGATGTACGAGCAGTACTTC
CASGLTGMYEQYF
>TRBV7-9|few|TRBJ1-5|NA
TGTGCCAGCAGCCGGGGCAATCAGCCCCAGCATTTT
CASSRGNQPQHF
>TRBV11-2|NA|TRBJ1-1|NA
TGTGCCAGCAGCCCTGGGAGCGGAAGAAGGTCTTCTGGCACTGAAGCTTTCTTT
CASSPGSGRRSSGTEAFF
>TRBV7-2|NA|TRBJ1-2|NA
TGTGCCAGCAGCCCTGGGATTTTAGGACAGAGGACCTATGGCTACACCTTC
CASSPGILGQRTYGYTF
>TRBV6-5|NA|TRBJ2-7|TRBD2
TGTGCCAGCGCCCCTGCCGGGAGGGCCACCAACGAGCAGTACTTC
CASAPAGRATNEQYF
>TRBV2|NA|TRBJ2-1|TRBD1
TGTGCCAGCAGTGAAAGCCGGGACAGGGGCGAAGGTGAGCAGTTCTTC
CASSESRDRGEGEQFF
>TRBV20-1|NA|TRBJ2-7|NA
TGCAGTGCTTCAGGGTCCTACGAGCAGTACTTC
CSASGSYEQYF
>TRBV2|NA|TRBJ1-6|NA
TGTGCCAGCTCATTGGGGGCCGCCCTAGCCGGACCCCTCCACTTT
CASSLGAALAGPLHF
>TRBV6-5|NA|TRBJ2-1|NA
TGTGCCAGCACTAGAAGGGGTGGGGTGGCTGAGCAGTTCTTC
CASTRRGGVAEQFF
>TRBV2|NA|TRBJ2-7|TRBD2
TGTGCCAGCAGTGAACTCCTAGCGGGGGGTAGCTACGAGCAGTACTTC
CASSELLAGGSYEQYF
>TRBV27|once|TRBJ1-2|NA
TGTGCCAGCAGTTCAAACCTATTCTATGGCTACACCTTC
CASSSNLFYGYTF
>TRBV14|NA|TRBJ1-6|NA
TGTGCCAGCAGCCAAGAGCACAGTGGTTCACCCCTCCACTTT
CASSQEHSGSPLHF
>TRBV4-2|NA|TRBJ2-1|TRBD1
TGTGCCAGCAACCCCGGGGGACAGGTCAACAATGAGCAGTTCTTC
CASNPGGQVNNEQFF
>TRBV27|NA|TRBJ1-4|TRBD1
TGTGCCAGCAGTTTATCGTACAGGGGCAATGAAAAACTGTTTTTT
CASSLSYRGNEKLFF
>TRBV4-3|NA|TRBJ2-7|TRBD2
TGCGCCAGCAGCCAAGCTCGGGGGGGCCTCGAGCAGTACTTC
CASSQARGGLEQYF
>TRBV9|once|TRBJ1-1|TRBD1
TGTGCCAGCAGTGTACAGGGGGACCGAATGAACACTGAAGCTTTCTTT
CASSVQGDRMNTEAFF
>TRBV27|NA|TRBJ1-2|TRBD1
TGTGCCAGCAGTTTGAGTAGTCGGGGACAGGGCTATGGCTACACCTTC
CASSLSSRGQGYGYTF
>TRBV6-5|NA|TRBJ1-1|NA
TGTGCCAGCAGTTACGGACAGTTAGTCACTGAAGCTTTCTTT
CASSYGQLVTEAFF
>TRBV7-2|NA|TRBJ2-7|NA
TGTGCCAGCAGCTTAGACTGGGACACTTCCTACGAGCAGTACTTC
CASSLDWDTSYEQYF